This is a list of T cell receptor beta chains from one sample in a study of blood T cell repertoires in COVID-19. Here immunoSEQ multiplex PCR was the method, and the copy in TCRdb shows in-frame clones only, minus some. The sample includes fewer than 300,000 clones, approximately 82% of them seen just once. The sequenced material came from PBMCs or T cells enriched from blood (not recorded which). All receptors derive from a middle-aged man who had been exposed to COVID-19. Both conserved end residues are part of each CDR3. A D gene is named only where the DNA matches it firmly. Only part of the rows carry a size: once, few, many, or a class if the clone is expanded.

d_call j_call v_call clone_size cdr3_length cdr3_nt cdr3_aa
TRBD1 TRBJ2-7 TRBV19 . 18 TGTGCCAGTATTTGGTCTCCGGGACCCCGGGACAGGGTTCGCGAGCAGTACTTC CASIWSPGPRDRVREQYF
TRBD1 TRBJ1-1 TRBV9 . 14 TGTGCCAGCAGCGGAGGGGGCGCTTACACTGAAGCTTTCTTT CASSGGGAYTEAFF
TRBD1 TRBJ1-5 TRBV30 . 15 TGTGCCTGGAGGAGGCGGGACAGGGGCAATCAGCCCCAGCATTTT CAWRRRDRGNQPQHF
. TRBJ1-2 TRBV6-5 . 13 TGTGCCAGCAGTTACTCAGGGGGGGATGGCTACACCTTC CASSYSGGDGYTF
. TRBJ1-6 TRBV3-1/TRBV3-2 . 14 TGTGCCAGCAGCCAAAGAGGTCCCGAGTCACCCCTCCACTTT CASSQRGPESPLHF
TRBD2 TRBJ2-5 TRBV2 . 14 TGTGCCAGCAGTGCAACGCGGGAGGGTGAGACCCAGTACTTC CASSATREGETQYF
. TRBJ1-2 TRBV5-1 . 14 TGCGCCAGCAGCACCAGTCCGACACAGAATGGCTACACCTTC CASSTSPTQNGYTF
TRBD2 TRBJ2-7 TRBV28 once 15 TGTGCCAGCAGTCATGGGACTAGCGGGAGGGTCGAGCAGTACTTC CASSHGTSGRVEQYF
. TRBJ2-3 TRBV28 . 13 TGTGCCAGCAGTGACAGCCAACTTAATACGCAGTATTTT CASSDSQLNTQYF
TRBD1 TRBJ2-7 TRBV30 once 15 TGTGCCTGGCGGTTAAGCACAGGGGCTTTCTACGAGCAGTACTTC CAWRLSTGAFYEQYF
. TRBJ1-4 TRBV9 . 15 TGTGCCAGCAGCGTCACCGGGACACAGAATGAAAAACTGTTTTTT CASSVTGTQNEKLFF
. TRBJ1-1 TRBV3-1/TRBV3-2 . 11 TGTGCCAGCAGCCAAGCCGCGGAAGCTTTCTTT CASSQAAEAFF
. TRBJ1-3 TRBV29-1 . 10 TGCAGCGTACAGGAGGGCACCATATATTTT CSVQEGTIYF
TRBD1 TRBJ2-5 TRBV11-1 . 16 TGTGCCAGCAGCCAGGACAGGGGGCAGTTTCAAGAGACCCAGTACTTC CASSQDRGQFQETQYF
. TRBJ2-7 TRBV5-6 . 11 TGTGCCAGCAGCAAACTATCCGAGCAGTACTTC CASSKLSEQYF
. TRBJ2-3 TRBV5-1 . 14 TGCGCCAGCAGCATACAGCCCAGCAGCGATACGCAGTATTTT CASSIQPSSDTQYF
TRBD2 TRBJ2-1 TRBV3-1/TRBV3-2 . 15 TGTGCCAGCAGCCAGACTAGCGGGAGGGACAATGAGCAGTTCTTC CASSQTSGRDNEQFF
TRBD2 TRBJ2-1 TRBV9 few 15 TGTGCCAGCAGCGTAGACAGCGGGAGATTCGATGAGCAGTTCTTC CASSVDSGRFDEQFF
TRBD2 TRBJ2-3 TRBV10-3 . 15 TGTGCCATCAGTGAGCCGAGCGGGAGGGCCGCTACGCAGTATTTT CAISEPSGRAATQYF
. TRBJ1-2 TRBV19 once 13 TGTGCCAGTAGTCGTCAGGGGAAGAATGGCTACACCTTC CASSRQGKNGYTF
. TRBJ1-1 TRBV14 . 15 TGTGCCAGCAGCCATAAGACAGGTTGGGACACTGAAGCTTTCTTT CASSHKTGWDTEAFF
. TRBJ2-7 TRBV15 few 14 TGTGCCACCAGCAGAGCGGGCCAGGGCCGGGAGCAGTACTTC CATSRAGQGREQYF
TRBD1 TRBJ1-5 TRBV12-5 . 12 TGTGCTAGTGGGACAGGGAATCAGCCCCAGCATTTT CASGTGNQPQHF
. TRBJ2-1 TRBV7-9 . 13 TGTGCCAGCAGCTTTCGTTCCTACAATGAGCAGTTCTTC CASSFRSYNEQFF
TRBD2 TRBJ2-2 TRBV6-5 many 14 TGTGCCAGCGCTAGACTAGCGGGCACCGGGGAGCTGTTTTTT CASARLAGTGELFF
TRBD2 TRBJ2-5 TRBV7-8 . 16 TGTGCCAGCAGCTTATTAAGGAGCGGGAGTTGGGAGACCCAGTACTTC CASSLLRSGSWETQYF
. TRBJ1-4 TRBV13 . 14 TGTGCCAGCAGGCTTGGGGCGAGTAATGAAAAACTGTTTTTT CASRLGASNEKLFF
TRBD1 TRBJ1-5 TRBV2 . 14 TGTGCCAGCCATACAACAGGGGCTAATCAGCCCCAGCATTTT CASHTTGANQPQHF
. TRBJ2-3 TRBV24-1 . 16 TGTGCCACCAGTGATCTCCAGGCAATTAGCACAGATACGCAGTATTTT CATSDLQAISTDTQYF
. TRBJ1-3 TRBV30 . 15 TGTGCCTGGAGACGGCGGGGAAACTCTGGAAACACCATATATTTT CAWRRRGNSGNTIYF
TRBD1 TRBJ1-4 TRBV5-4 . 15 TGTGCCAGCAACAAAGGGGGACAGCTAAATGAAAAACTGTTTTTT CASNKGGQLNEKLFF
. TRBJ2-3 TRBV7-9 . 13 TGTGCCAGCAGCTCCCCCTACAGAGATACGCAGTATTTT CASSSPYRDTQYF
. TRBJ2-3 TRBV12-3/TRBV12-4 . 13 TGTGCCAGCAAGGCGGGATGGACAGATACGCAGTATTTT CASKAGWTDTQYF
TRBD2 TRBJ2-1 TRBV10-3 . 17 TGTGCCACCCTGTCCCGGGCGGGAGGTTCCTCCTACAATGAGCAGTTCTTC CATLSRAGGSSYNEQFF
. TRBJ2-1 TRBV7-9 once 12 TGTGCCAGCAGCTTAACCTATCGGGAGCAGTTCTTC CASSLTYREQFF
. TRBJ2-7 TRBV12-3/TRBV12-4 . 12 TGTGCCAGCAGTTCTCCCACGGGCGAGCAGTACTTC CASSSPTGEQYF
TRBD1 TRBJ2-1 TRBV10-3 once 14 TGTGCCATCAGGCCAGGGACAGGGAACAATGAGCAGTTCTTC CAIRPGTGNNEQFF
TRBD2 TRBJ2-3 TRBV11-2 . 15 TGTGCCAGCAGCTTAACTAGCGGGATAACAGATACGCAGTATTTT CASSLTSGITDTQYF
. TRBJ1-2 TRBV29-1 once 12 TGCAGCGTGACGGTCACAGACTATGGCTACACCTTC CSVTVTDYGYTF
. TRBJ1-1 TRBV4-1 . 15 TGCGCCAGCAGCAAAGCATGGGACATGAACACTGAAGCTTTCTTT CASSKAWDMNTEAFF
TRBD2 TRBJ2-3 TRBV11-3 . 14 TGTGCCAGCAGCGCGGGACTAGTCACAGATACGCAGTATTTT CASSAGLVTDTQYF
. TRBJ1-6 TRBV27 . 17 TGTGCCAGCAGTCCCCAGACTGCAACCTCCTATAATTCACCCCTCCACTTT CASSPQTATSYNSPLHF
. TRBJ2-7 TRBV15 . 15 TGTGCCACCAGCACAGAAGCGGGCTCCTGGTACGAGCAGTACTTC CATSTEAGSWYEQYF
. TRBJ1-1 TRBV18 . 13 TGTGCCAGCTCGACAGCTATGAACACTGAAGCTTTCTTT CASSTAMNTEAFF
. TRBJ1-2 TRBV19 . 16 TGTGCCAGTAGTATAGGCGGGACCGAAGCTTACTATGGCTACACCTTC CASSIGGTEAYYGYTF
. TRBJ1-2 TRBV2 many 12 TGTGCCAGCAATCCGTCGAACTATGGCTACACCTTC CASNPSNYGYTF
. TRBJ1-2 TRBV6-4 . 14 TGTGCCAGCAGTGAACAACAGGGTCGGGGTGGCTACACCTTC CASSEQQGRGGYTF
. TRBJ1-6 TRBV11-2 . 17 TGTGCCAGCAGCCGGGGGGCCAGGGCCGAGTCGGATTCACCCCTCCACTTT CASSRGARAESDSPLHF
. TRBJ2-2 TRBV27 . 15 TGTGCCAGCAGTTTAGGGAGGATGAACACCGGGGAGCTGTTTTTT CASSLGRMNTGELFF
. TRBJ2-2 TRBV18 . 16 TGTGCCAGCTCACCCCTTGGGCAGTTAAACACCGGGGAGCTGTTTTTT CASSPLGQLNTGELFF
TRBD2 TRBJ2-3 TRBV3-1/TRBV3-2 many 14 TGTGCCAGCAGCCAAGGGAGCGCCCGGGACTACCAGTATTTT CASSQGSARDYQYF
. TRBJ1-2 TRBV7-8 . 13 TGTGCCAGCAGGGACCGGGGTTCCTATGGCTACACCTTC CASRDRGSYGYTF